The clone carrying this T cell receptor beta chain occurred many times. Antigen specificity is unknown. Profiling of TCR beta VDJ combinations and CDR3 sequences used genomic DNA as template. A single record per CDR3 protein comes from TCRdb applying MiXCR to the reads. The repertoire holds a few hundred thousand distinct CDR3 sequences, with 45% to 65% as singletons. Patients who underwent sequencing had shown CD8+CD57+ cell expansion by flow cytometry. All participating patients were living with severe acquired aplastic anemia. V lost 6 bases, J lost 8 bases, and 22 bases lay in between. CDR3 length: 16 residues. Germline CDR1 reads SEHNR; CDR2 reads FQNEAQ (reference sequence). The data belong to a study of CD8+CD57+ T cells in acquired aplastic anemia. Study observations and caveats: About 30 CD8+ CDR3 sequences occurred in both the patients and the controls.

The rearrangement links TRBV7-9 to TRBJ2-2; TRBD1 might be the D (6 bases). The clonotype was recovered from a human donor with aplastic anemia. Sequenced input: sorted CD4+, CD8+, or CD8+CD57+ T cells (not recorded which) from PBMCs. The DNA for the CDR3 is TGTGCCAGCAGTCTAGCTGGGGGCGCCCCGACAGGGGAGCTGTTTTTT. Protein: CASSLAGGAPTGELFF.